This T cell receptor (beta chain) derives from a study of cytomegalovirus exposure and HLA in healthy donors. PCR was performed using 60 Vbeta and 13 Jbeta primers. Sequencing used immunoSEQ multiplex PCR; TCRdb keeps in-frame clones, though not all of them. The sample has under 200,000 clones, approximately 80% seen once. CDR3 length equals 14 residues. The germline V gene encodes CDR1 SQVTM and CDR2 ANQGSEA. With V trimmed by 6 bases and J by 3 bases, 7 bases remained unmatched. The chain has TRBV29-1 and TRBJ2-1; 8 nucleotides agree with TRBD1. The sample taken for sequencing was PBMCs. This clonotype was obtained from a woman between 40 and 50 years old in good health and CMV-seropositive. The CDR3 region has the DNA TGCAGCGTGACTCCGGGACAGGTCTACAATGAGCAGTTCTTC. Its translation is CSVTPGQVYNEQFF.